The T cell receptor beta chain under discussion was sequenced for a study of regulatory dendritic cells for organ transplantation. Notes on this clone: What it binds is not known.

Study results and caveats: Among resting subsets, memory CD8+ cells contained the most alloreactive clonotypes. Mature dendritic cells appeared to drive more memory CD8+ clonal expansion than regulatory ones. Memory T cells were less diverse than naive, with memory CD8+ most oligoclonal.

CDR1 is PRHDT and CDR2 is FYEKMQ in the germline V gene (reference sequence). The V end was cut by 5 bases, the J end by 5 bases, with 12 bases between. The CDR3 length is 13 residues. Assay: immunoSEQ multiplex PCR; the TCRdb copy retains only in-frame clones and omits some. The table records tens of thousands of clones, about nine tenths of them present only once. The chain links TRBV13 to TRBJ1-2; no clear D gene. This clonotype was obtained from a human donor in good health. Sequencing used naive CD8+ T cells from blood. Subset meaning: CD45RA+ naive T cells. CDR3 in DNA: TGTGCCAGCAGCGCGCGGAACAGTTATGGCTACACCTTC. Its translation: CASSARNSYGYTF.